The rows below give T cell receptor beta chains drawn from one sample of a study of blood T cell repertoires in COVID-19. Clones were read by immunoSEQ multiplex PCR, and TCRdb kept only the in-frame ones, dropping some. The repertoire holds over 95,000 clones, with 80% to 90% as singletons. The sample comprised peripheral blood. The receptor source for this set is a human donor with acute or convalescent COVID-19. The donor label of this sample is uncertain. Each CDR3 is given with its conserved first and last residue. D genes are given only for firm matches. Rows give clone size only sometimes, using once, few, many, or a class for an expanded clone.

d_gene: -; v_gene: TRBV7-9; len: 12; abundance: -; j_gene: TRBJ1-5; CDR3aa: CASSYEGEPQHF; CDR3nt: TGTGCCAGCAGCTATGAGGGGGAGCCCCAGCATTTT
d_gene: TRBD1; v_gene: TRBV9; len: 14; abundance: few; j_gene: TRBJ1-2; CDR3aa: CASASAGGPGGYTF; CDR3nt: TGTGCCAGCGCCTCGGCAGGGGGGCCCGGTGGCTACACCTTC
d_gene: TRBD1; v_gene: TRBV3-1/TRBV3-2; len: 15; abundance: -; j_gene: TRBJ1-5; CDR3aa: CASSQAGQGGQPQHF; CDR3nt: TGTGCCAGCAGCCAAGCGGGACAGGGAGGCCAGCCCCAGCATTTT
d_gene: -; v_gene: TRBV23-1; len: 13; abundance: -; j_gene: TRBJ1-1; CDR3aa: CASSPGVNTEAFF; CDR3nt: TGCGCCAGCAGCCCCGGAGTGAACACTGAAGCTTTCTTT
d_gene: -; v_gene: TRBV19; len: 16; abundance: -; j_gene: TRBJ1-5; CDR3aa: CASSTQSSVRNQPQHF; CDR3nt: TGTGCCAGTAGTACACAGTCGTCCGTTCGCAATCAGCCCCAGCATTTT
d_gene: TRBD1; v_gene: TRBV30; len: 15; abundance: once; j_gene: TRBJ1-1; CDR3aa: CAWSNLGQSNTEAFF; CDR3nt: TGTGCCTGGAGCAACTTGGGACAGTCGAACACTGAAGCTTTCTTT
d_gene: -; v_gene: TRBV7-7; len: 13; abundance: once; j_gene: TRBJ2-3; CDR3aa: CASSLDYRDTQYF; CDR3nt: TGTGCCAGCAGTTTGGACTATCGAGATACGCAGTATTTT
d_gene: TRBD1; v_gene: TRBV19; len: 15; abundance: -; j_gene: TRBJ1-1; CDR3aa: CASSMEGQGFVEAFF; CDR3nt: TGTGCCAGTAGTATGGAGGGACAGGGATTTGTTGAAGCTTTCTTT
d_gene: -; v_gene: TRBV7-2; len: 13; abundance: -; j_gene: TRBJ1-1; CDR3aa: CASSGGVNTEAFF; CDR3nt: TGTGCCAGCAGTGGCGGGGTGAACACTGAAGCTTTCTTT
d_gene: TRBD1; v_gene: TRBV4-3; len: 13; abundance: -; j_gene: TRBJ1-2; CDR3aa: CASSQGQSYGYTF; CDR3nt: TGCGCCAGCAGCCAGGGACAGAGCTATGGCTACACCTTC
d_gene: TRBD1; v_gene: TRBV7-2; len: 16; abundance: -; j_gene: TRBJ1-1; CDR3aa: CASSLWGQLLNTEAFF; CDR3nt: TGTGCCAGCAGCTTATGGGGACAGCTACTTAACACTGAAGCTTTCTTT
d_gene: -; v_gene: TRBV30; len: 13; abundance: -; j_gene: TRBJ1-6; CDR3aa: CAWSVDSNSPLHF; CDR3nt: TGTGCCTGGAGTGTCGACAGTAATTCACCCCTCCACTTT
d_gene: -; v_gene: TRBV15; len: 15; abundance: -; j_gene: TRBJ1-4; CDR3aa: CATSSVSGYNEKLFF; CDR3nt: TGTGCCACCAGCAGTGTCTCGGGATATAATGAAAAACTGTTTTTT
d_gene: TRBD1; v_gene: TRBV30; len: 14; abundance: few; j_gene: TRBJ1-5; CDR3aa: CAWNRDSSNQPQHF; CDR3nt: TGTGCCTGGAATAGGGACAGTAGCAATCAGCCCCAGCATTTT
d_gene: -; v_gene: TRBV3-1/TRBV3-2; len: 14; abundance: -; j_gene: TRBJ2-1; CDR3aa: CASSQDQGYNEQFF; CDR3nt: TGTGCCAGCAGCCAAGATCAGGGATACAATGAGCAGTTCTTC
d_gene: -; v_gene: TRBV10-3; len: 15; abundance: -; j_gene: TRBJ1-1; CDR3aa: CAITESDSLNTEAFF; CDR3nt: TGTGCCATCACCGAATCGGACAGTCTGAACACTGAAGCTTTCTTT
d_gene: -; v_gene: TRBV1; len: 14; abundance: -; j_gene: TRBJ1-5; CDR3aa: CTSSLSQEDQPQHF; CDR3nt: TGCACCAGCAGCCTCAGTCAGGAAGATCAGCCCCAGCATTTT
d_gene: TRBD1; v_gene: TRBV27; len: 15; abundance: -; j_gene: TRBJ2-5; CDR3aa: CASSAQGAYLETQYF; CDR3nt: TGTGCCAGCAGTGCACAGGGGGCTTATTTAGAGACCCAGTACTTC
d_gene: -; v_gene: TRBV5-1; len: 18; abundance: -; j_gene: TRBJ1-1; CDR3aa: CASSFNPSGLGVNTEAFF; CDR3nt: TGCGCCAGCAGCTTTAACCCCTCAGGGTTAGGGGTGAACACTGAAGCTTTCTTT
d_gene: -; v_gene: TRBV15; len: 16; abundance: -; j_gene: TRBJ1-5; CDR3aa: CATSRARGRSNQPQHF; CDR3nt: TGTGCCACCAGCAGAGCACGAGGTCGTAGCAATCAGCCCCAGCATTTT
d_gene: -; v_gene: TRBV7-9; len: 15; abundance: -; j_gene: TRBJ1-2; CDR3aa: CASVPGGWGNYGYTF; CDR3nt: TGTGCCAGCGTCCCAGGAGGGTGGGGTAACTATGGCTACACCTTC
d_gene: -; v_gene: TRBV28; len: 12; abundance: -; j_gene: TRBJ1-2; CDR3aa: CASSLGGYGYTF; CDR3nt: TGTGCCAGCAGTTTAGGGGGGTATGGCTACACCTTC
d_gene: -; v_gene: TRBV19; len: 15; abundance: -; j_gene: TRBJ1-1; CDR3aa: CASSINGNMNTEAFF; CDR3nt: TGTGCCAGTAGTATCAACGGGAATATGAACACTGAAGCTTTCTTT
d_gene: TRBD1; v_gene: TRBV4-3; len: 14; abundance: -; j_gene: TRBJ2-7; CDR3aa: CASSARDRTYEQYF; CDR3nt: TGCGCCAGCAGCGCCCGGGACAGGACGTACGAGCAGTACTTC
d_gene: -; v_gene: TRBV3-1/TRBV3-2; len: 15; abundance: -; j_gene: TRBJ1-6; CDR3aa: CASSLYDSGVTPLHF; CDR3nt: TGTGCCAGCAGCCTATACGACTCAGGGGTAACACCCCTCCACTTT
d_gene: TRBD1; v_gene: TRBV4-3; len: 17; abundance: -; j_gene: TRBJ2-3; CDR3aa: CASSQSRQGGITDTQYF; CDR3nt: TGCGCCAGCAGCCAATCCAGACAGGGGGGAATCACAGATACGCAGTATTTT
d_gene: -; v_gene: TRBV19; len: 13; abundance: -; j_gene: TRBJ1-6; CDR3aa: CASSDTYNSPLHF; CDR3nt: TGTGCCAGTAGTGACACCTATAATTCACCCCTCCACTTT
d_gene: -; v_gene: TRBV21-1; len: 16; abundance: -; j_gene: TRBJ1-4; CDR3aa: CASRGDRTETNEKLFF; CDR3nt: TGTGCCAGCAGAGGGGACAGAACCGAAACTAATGAAAAACTGTTTTTT
d_gene: -; v_gene: TRBV7-8; len: 24; abundance: -; j_gene: TRBJ2-4; CDR3aa: CASSPQDDVLTKIARLIAKNIQYF; CDR3nt: TGTGCCAGCAGCCCGCAGGACGACGTGCTGACCAAAATCGCCAGACTAATAGCCAAAAACATTCAGTACTTC
d_gene: -; v_gene: TRBV19; len: 16; abundance: -; j_gene: TRBJ1-2; CDR3aa: CASSRLATRPAYGYTF; CDR3nt: TGTGCCAGTAGTAGACTCGCGACCCGACCCGCCTATGGCTACACCTTC
d_gene: -; v_gene: TRBV6-1; len: 15; abundance: -; j_gene: TRBJ2-5; CDR3aa: CASSEAYGFQETQYF; CDR3nt: TGTGCCAGCAGTGAAGCGTACGGGTTCCAAGAGACCCAGTACTTC
d_gene: TRBD1; v_gene: TRBV27; len: 13; abundance: -; j_gene: TRBJ1-2; CDR3aa: CASSYLQGDGYTF; CDR3nt: TGTGCCAGCAGCTACCTACAGGGGGACGGCTACACCTTC
d_gene: -; v_gene: TRBV3-1/TRBV3-2; len: 13; abundance: few; j_gene: TRBJ2-1; CDR3aa: CASSQEGGRGQFF; CDR3nt: TGTGCCAGCAGCCAAGAAGGGGGAAGGGGGCAGTTCTTC
d_gene: TRBD2; v_gene: TRBV7-3; len: 16; abundance: -; j_gene: TRBJ2-1; CDR3aa: CASSYGLAGVENEQFF; CDR3nt: TGTGCCAGCAGCTATGGACTAGCGGGAGTAGAGAATGAGCAGTTCTTC
d_gene: TRBD2; v_gene: TRBV7-6; len: 17; abundance: few; j_gene: TRBJ2-1; CDR3aa: CASSLVAGTSGVNEQFF; CDR3nt: TGTGCCAGCAGCTTAGTTGCCGGGACTAGCGGCGTCAATGAGCAGTTCTTC
d_gene: -; v_gene: TRBV18; len: 15; abundance: -; j_gene: TRBJ1-6; CDR3aa: CASSPESFGSSPLHF; CDR3nt: TGTGCCAGCTCGCCAGAGAGTTTTGGTTCTTCACCCCTCCACTTT
d_gene: TRBD1; v_gene: TRBV12-3/TRBV12-4; len: 13; abundance: -; j_gene: TRBJ2-4; CDR3aa: CASSHGTGGFQYF; CDR3nt: TGTGCCAGCAGTCACGGGACAGGGGGGTTTCAGTACTTC
d_gene: -; v_gene: TRBV19; len: 14; abundance: -; j_gene: TRBJ2-7; CDR3aa: CASSPRQDAYEQYF; CDR3nt: TGTGCCAGTAGTCCTCGACAGGATGCCTACGAGCAGTACTTC
d_gene: -; v_gene: TRBV5-4; len: 14; abundance: -; j_gene: TRBJ2-4; CDR3aa: CASSRWTAKNIQYF; CDR3nt: TGTGCCAGCAGCCGCTGGACAGCGAAAAACATTCAGTACTTC
d_gene: -; v_gene: TRBV4-2; len: 14; abundance: -; j_gene: TRBJ2-1; CDR3aa: CASSQDSSVNEQFF; CDR3nt: TGTGCCAGCAGCCAAGATAGTAGCGTCAATGAGCAGTTCTTC
d_gene: TRBD1; v_gene: TRBV9; len: 18; abundance: -; j_gene: TRBJ2-3; CDR3aa: CASSVRAGGTLGTDTQYF; CDR3nt: TGTGCCAGCAGCGTAAGGGCAGGGGGAACCCTGGGCACAGATACGCAGTATTTT
d_gene: TRBD1; v_gene: TRBV5-5; len: 16; abundance: -; j_gene: TRBJ1-6; CDR3aa: CASSLARDRGQSPLHF; CDR3nt: TGTGCCAGCAGCTTGGCACGGGACAGGGGGCAATCACCCCTCCACTTT
d_gene: -; v_gene: TRBV7-9; len: 13; abundance: -; j_gene: TRBJ2-7; CDR3aa: CASSFGGPYEQYF; CDR3nt: TGTGCCAGCAGCTTCGGGGGTCCCTACGAGCAGTACTTC
d_gene: -; v_gene: TRBV5-5; len: 14; abundance: -; j_gene: TRBJ1-1; CDR3aa: CASSPTGMNTEAFF; CDR3nt: TGTGCCAGCAGCCCGACTGGAATGAACACTGAAGCTTTCTTT
d_gene: -; v_gene: TRBV28; len: 15; abundance: once; j_gene: TRBJ1-3; CDR3aa: CASGADLFSGNTIYF; CDR3nt: TGTGCCAGCGGGGCGGACCTCTTCTCTGGAAACACCATATATTTT
d_gene: -; v_gene: TRBV7-3; len: 12; abundance: -; j_gene: TRBJ2-1; CDR3aa: CASSFGGGEQFF; CDR3nt: TGTGCCAGCAGCTTCGGGGGAGGTGAGCAGTTCTTC
d_gene: -; v_gene: TRBV3-1/TRBV3-2; len: 13; abundance: -; j_gene: TRBJ2-1; CDR3aa: CASSQATDNEQFF; CDR3nt: TGTGCCAGCAGCCAAGCGACTGACAATGAGCAGTTCTTC
d_gene: -; v_gene: TRBV7-2; len: 14; abundance: -; j_gene: TRBJ1-1; CDR3aa: CASSPSQRSGKAFF; CDR3nt: TGTGCCAGCAGCCCGTCACAGCGGAGCGGTAAAGCTTTCTTT